These 14 T cell receptor beta chains share one sample of origin, sequenced in a study of blood T cells in healthy people across ages (dated by TCRdb to about 2015). The library was generated by 5' RACE. The instrument was an Illumina HiSeq 2500. A second PCR of about 7 to 12 cycles was run with a J-beta primer mix and a sample-barcoded 5' primer. Using fastp at Q25 and MiXCR, TCRdb reprocessed the public reads and kept productive beta chains. Under each unique CDR3 protein, matching rows form one entry showing the most common genes and DNA. The sample contains some 1,500,000 distinct CDR3 sequences, approximately 39% of them found a single time. The top ten hold approximately 4% of the sample. Source material: blood. Every receptor here comes from a woman aged 18-29 years in good health.

This clonotype occurred a few times. This chain uses TRBV12-3 or TRBV12-4 with TRBJ1-6, with D tentatively TRBD1 (5 bases). This CDR3 has 12 amino acids. The V gene lost 1 base and the J gene lost 15 bases, with 10 bases spanning the gap. The CDR3 region is CASSLDRDCLHF. As DNA, the CDR3 is TGTGCCAGCAGTTTAGACCGGGACTGCCTCCACTTT.

The chain is built from TRBV30 and TRBJ1-2; D is unresolved. This CDR3 region has 15 residues. Germline loops: CDR1 GTSNPN, CDR2 SVGIG (reference sequence). V lost 1 base, J lost 1 base, and 13 bases lay in between. The CDR3 loop is CAWSAPAGFNYGYTF. The CDR3 coding sequence is TGTGCCTGGAGTGCCCCGGCCGGGTTTAACTATGGCTACACCTTC.

J is TRBJ1-1 and V is TRBV6-1, with D unclear. Germline V gene data show CDR1 as MNHNS and CDR2 as SASEGT. V lost 2 bases and J 4 bases, leaving 14 bases between the germline ends. The CDR3 sequence is 15 residues long. This chain's CDR3 is CASSEYIGVPTEAFF. CDR3 DNA: TGTGCCAGCAGTGAATACATCGGGGTTCCCACTGAAGCTTTCTTT.

This clonotype was detected a few times. The chain is built from TRBV18 and TRBJ1-6; the match to TRBD1 covers 7 bases. J lost 6 bases, V lost 5 bases, and 4 bases had no gene match. CDR1 is KGHSH, CDR2 LQKENI, per germline. The CDR3 spans 14 residues. DNA for the CDR3: TGTGCCAGCTCATCAGACAGGGTTAATTCACCCCTCCACTTT. Protein product: CASSSDRVNSPLHF.

Details on this clonotype: This may come from a read error, since a much larger clone is one base off. This chain joins TRBV12-3 or TRBV12-4 and TRBJ1-2; D gene unclear. The CDR3 spans 14 residues. V shed 1 base and J shed 6 bases, with 12 bases lying between them. The DNA for the CDR3 is TGTGCCAGCAGTTTAGTGTTTGATGGGAATGGCTACACCTTC. Its protein is CASSLVFDGNGYTF.

The chain carries TRBV9 and TRBJ2-7; 9 bases map to TRBD1. V gave up 5 bases and J gave up 4 bases; unmatched junction bases: 7. The V gene's germline CDR1 is SGDLS and CDR2 YYNGEE. There are 14 residues in the CDR3. The CDR3 loop is CASSVGTGHYEQYF. CDR3 DNA sequence: TGTGCCAGCAGTGTTGGGACAGGGCATTACGAGCAGTACTTC.

This clonotype was recorded at least ten times. The gene calls are TRBV9 and TRBJ2-1; 7 positions match TRBD2. V shed 6 bases, J shed 4 bases, and the junction held 7 bases outside the gene matches. The CDR3 runs to 14 residues. The germline gives CDR1 SGDLS, CDR2 YYNGEE. The CDR3: CASTSGGLYNEQFF. CDR3 DNA sequence: TGTGCCAGCACCTCGGGGGGACTTTACAATGAGCAGTTCTTC.

The rearrangement links TRBV10-3 to TRBJ1-1; D gene uncertain. Germline CDR1 and CDR2: ENHRY and SYGVKD. Trimming took 6 bases from V and 8 from J, leaving 16 bases between them. The CDR3 totals 13 residues. DNA for the CDR3: TGTGCCATCAGGCAGTCTAGTCTTCGGGAAGCTTTCTTT. This sequence encodes CAIRQSSLREAFF.

J is TRBJ1-5 and V is TRBV28; the match to TRBD1 covers 9 bases. Germline V gene sequence: CDR1 MDHEN, CDR2 SYDVKM. CDR3 length equals 16 residues. J gave up 7 bases and V 6 bases, and 13 bases lay outside the gene matches. DNA for the CDR3: TGTGCCAGCAGAGTCCGGGACAGGGTTATCGGCCAGCCCCAGCATTTT. As protein: CASRVRDRVIGQPQHF.

This clonotype was found a few times. V gene TRBV29-1 combines with J gene TRBJ2-7; unclear D gene. Trimming pared 4 bases from V and 1 base from J, leaving 8 bases between. The CDR3 sequence is 12 residues long. CDR1 SQVTM and CDR2 ANQGSEA come from the germline V gene. CDR3 protein: CSVGKGSYEQYF. The CDR3 coding sequence is TGCAGCGTTGGTAAGGGTTCCTACGAGCAGTACTTC.

This clonotype appeared many times. The rearrangement joins TRBV29-1 to TRBJ2-5; no clear D gene. The CDR3 consists of 14 residues. In germline, CDR1 is SQVTM, CDR2 ANQGSEA. The V end was cut by 0 bases, the J end by 2 bases, with 10 bases between. CDR3 nucleotide sequence: TGCAGCGTTGAAGATACGGGCAGTCAAGAGACCCAGTACTTC. Amino acids: CSVEDTGSQETQYF.

The chain uses TRBV7-9 and TRBJ2-1, with D maybe TRBD2 (5 bases). The V and J ends lost 5 bases and 0 bases respectively, with 14 bases between them. The CDR3 contains 16 residues. Germline-derived CDR1 and CDR2 are SEHNR and FQNEAQ (reference sequence). The CDR3 coding sequence is TGTGCCAGCAGCCCCGGGCGGGCAAGCTCCTACAATGAGCAGTTCTTC. Translating it yields CASSPGRASSYNEQFF. The full variable domain, with the rest looked up from reference TRBV7-9 and TRBJ2-1, is DTGVSQNPRHKITKRGQNVTFRCDPISEHNRLYWYRQTLGQGPEFLTYFQNEAQLEKSRLLSDRFSAERPKGSFSTLEIQRTEQGDSAMYLCASSPGRASSYNEQFFGPGTRLTVL.

This chain uses TRBV20-1 with TRBJ1-5; a weak D match, TRBD1 (5 bases). CDR1 and CDR2 from the germline V gene are DFQATT and SNEGSKA (reference sequence). Trimming removed 5 bases from V and 0 bases from J, with 11 bases in between. The CDR3 has 14 residues. DNA for the CDR3: TGCAGTGCTCAACAGGTTTATAGCAATCAGCCCCAGCATTTT. It translates to CSAQQVYSNQPQHF.

V is TRBV20-1 and J is TRBJ2-1; the match to TRBD2 covers 11 bases. Trimming removed 3 bases from V and 9 bases from J; junction bases left unmatched: 10. The CDR3 loop spans 15 amino acids. From germline, CDR1 is DFQATT and CDR2 SNEGSKA (reference sequence). CDR3 loop: CSAREPSGGLSEQFF. The CDR3 nucleotides are TGCAGTGCTAGGGAACCTAGCGGGGGGTTAAGTGAGCAGTTCTTC.